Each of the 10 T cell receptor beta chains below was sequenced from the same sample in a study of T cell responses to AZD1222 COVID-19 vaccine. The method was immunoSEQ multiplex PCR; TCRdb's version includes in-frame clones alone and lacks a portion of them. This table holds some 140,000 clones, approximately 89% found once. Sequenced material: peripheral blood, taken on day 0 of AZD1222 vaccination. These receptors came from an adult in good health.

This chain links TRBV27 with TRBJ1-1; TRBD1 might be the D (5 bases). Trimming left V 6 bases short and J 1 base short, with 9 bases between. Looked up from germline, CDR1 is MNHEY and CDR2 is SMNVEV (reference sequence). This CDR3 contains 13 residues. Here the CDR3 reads CASSPGPNTEAFF. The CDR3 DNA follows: TGTGCCAGCAGCCCGGGACCGAACACTGAAGCTTTCTTT.

CDR3 bases: TGTGCCAGCAGCCTTGACCCTTATAGCAATCAGCCCCAGCATTTT. This sequence encodes CASSLDPYSNQPQHF. The chain links TRBV5-5 to TRBJ1-5; D is unresolved. V shed 4 bases and J shed 0 bases, with 11 bases lying between them. CDR1 and CDR2 (germline): SGHKS, YYEKEE (reference sequence). This CDR3 is built from 15 residues. The full variable domain, with the rest looked up from reference TRBV5-5 and TRBJ1-5, is DAGVTQSPTHLIKTRGQQVTLRCSPISGHKSVSWYQQVLGQGPQFIFQYYEKEERGRGNFPDRFSARQFPNYSSELNVNALLLGDSALYLCASSLDPYSNQPQHFGDGTRLSIL.

CDR3 in DNA: TGTGCCAGCAGTTTTTCCTTTGGGGGGCACTATGGCTACACCTTC. Translating it yields CASSFSFGGHYGYTF. The chain joins TRBV28 to TRBJ1-2; a weak D match, TRBD1 (6 bases). V lost 3 bases and J 3 bases, leaving 14 bases between the germline ends. Germline V gene lookup returns CDR1 MDHEN and CDR2 SYDVKM. The CDR3 extends over 15 amino acids.

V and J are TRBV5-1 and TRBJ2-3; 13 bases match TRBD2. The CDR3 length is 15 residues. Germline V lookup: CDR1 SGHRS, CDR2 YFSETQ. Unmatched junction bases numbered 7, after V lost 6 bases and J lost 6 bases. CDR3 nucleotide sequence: TGCGCCAGCACCCCGACTAGCGGGAGGTCGGATACGCAGTATTTT. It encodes CASTPTSGRSDTQYF.

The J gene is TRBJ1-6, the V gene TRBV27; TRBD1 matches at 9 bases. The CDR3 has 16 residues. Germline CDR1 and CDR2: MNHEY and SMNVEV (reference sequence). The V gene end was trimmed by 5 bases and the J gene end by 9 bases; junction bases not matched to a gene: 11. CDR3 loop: CASSHPGTGSRSPLHF. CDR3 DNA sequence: TGTGCCAGCAGTCATCCCGGGACAGGGAGTCGTTCACCCCTCCACTTT.

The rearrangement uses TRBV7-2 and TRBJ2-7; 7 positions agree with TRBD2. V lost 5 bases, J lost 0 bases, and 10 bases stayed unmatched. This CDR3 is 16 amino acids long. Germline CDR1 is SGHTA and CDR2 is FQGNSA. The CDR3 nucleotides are TGTGCCAGCAGCGTCCGACTAGCCCTAGTCTCCTACGAGCAGTACTTC. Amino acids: CASSVRLALVSYEQYF. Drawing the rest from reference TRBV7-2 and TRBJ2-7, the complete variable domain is GAGVSQSPSNKVTEKGKDVELRCDPISGHTALYWYRQSLGQGLEFLIYFQGNSAPDKSGLPSDRFSAERTGGSVSTLTIQRTQQEDSAVYLCASSVRLALVSYEQYFGPGTRLTVT.

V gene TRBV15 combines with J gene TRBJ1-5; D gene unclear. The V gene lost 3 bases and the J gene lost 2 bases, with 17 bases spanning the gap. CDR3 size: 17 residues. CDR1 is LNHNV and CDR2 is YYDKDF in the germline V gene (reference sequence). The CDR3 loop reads CATSRPPGSQGNQPQHF. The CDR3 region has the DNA TGTGCCACCAGCAGGCCCCCCGGGTCCCAGGGCAATCAGCCCCAGCATTTT. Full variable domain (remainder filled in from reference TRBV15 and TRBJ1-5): DAMVIQNPRYQVTQFGKPVTLSCSQTLNHNVMYWYQQKSSQAPKLLFHYYDKDFNNEADTPDNFQSRRPNTSFCFLDIRSPGLGDTAMYLCATSRPPGSQGNQPQHFGDGTRLSIL.

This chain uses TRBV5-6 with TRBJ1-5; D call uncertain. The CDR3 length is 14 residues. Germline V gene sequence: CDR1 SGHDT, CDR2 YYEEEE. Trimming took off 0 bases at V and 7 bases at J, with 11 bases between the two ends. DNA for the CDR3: TGTGCCAGCAGCTTGGATGGCGGAGTCCAGCCCCAGCATTTT. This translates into CASSLDGGVQPQHF.

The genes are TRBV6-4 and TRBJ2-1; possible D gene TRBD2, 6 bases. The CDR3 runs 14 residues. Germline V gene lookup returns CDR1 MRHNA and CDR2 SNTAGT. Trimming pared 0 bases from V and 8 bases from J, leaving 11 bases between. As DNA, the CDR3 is TGTGCCAGCAGTGACTCCCTAGCGAGTGATGAGCAGTTCTTC. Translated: CASSDSLASDEQFF.

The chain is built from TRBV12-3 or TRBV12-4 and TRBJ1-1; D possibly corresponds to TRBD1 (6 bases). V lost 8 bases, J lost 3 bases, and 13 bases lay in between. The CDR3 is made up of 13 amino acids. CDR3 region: CASSLKGDTEAFF. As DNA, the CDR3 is TGTGCCAGCTCCTTAAAGGGGGACACTGAAGCTTTCTTT.